Below, 8 T cell receptor beta chains from the same sample are listed, as sequenced in a study of blood T cell repertoires in COVID-19 (dated by TCRdb to 2019 to 2021). Library method: the immunoSEQ multiplex PCR assay. As stored in TCRdb, this immuneACCESS dataset retains in-frame rearrangements with V and J assigned. A fraction of the clones does not appear; measured against another copy, unresolved V genes explain less than half of the discrepancy, and the remainder lacks a known reason. The sample data list around 44,000 clones, and approximately 90% of these were observed just once. The ten largest clones take up 12% of the sample. Sequencing input: peripheral blood. The receptors derive from a human donor in a cohort sampled during active COVID-19.

V and J are TRBV7-2 and TRBJ1-1; D is possibly TRBD1 (5 bases). CDR3 size: 11 residues. Germline values: CDR1 SGHTA, CDR2 FQGNSA. The V end lost 5 bases, the J end lost 9 bases, and 10 bases lay between the germline ends. DNA of the CDR3: TGTGCCAGCAGCCCCGACAGAAAAGCTTTCTTT. Translated: CASSPDRKAFF.

This chain joins TRBV27 and TRBJ2-1, with 13 bases that match TRBD2. The V gene's germline CDR1 is MNHEY and CDR2 SMNVEV (reference sequence). The CDR3 is 16 amino acids. V dropped 5 bases and J dropped 13; count of bases not matched to a gene: 14. CDR3 nucleotide sequence: TGTGCCAGCAGTCGGACTAGCGGGAGATATATCCCGGGCCAGTTCTTC. Translating gives CASSRTSGRYIPGQFF.

J is TRBJ2-5 and V is TRBV4-2; 9 bases match TRBD2. Trimming at V came to 2 bases and at J to 5 bases, leaving 9 bases not matched to a gene. CDR3 length: 16 amino acids. Germline V gives CDR1 LGHNA, CDR2 YNFKEQ. The CDR3 DNA sequence: TGTGCCAGCAGCCAATCTACCGGACTAGCGTCGGAGACCCAGTACTTC. Translating it yields CASSQSTGLASETQYF.

The V call is TRBV11-2, the J call TRBJ2-3; a weak D match, TRBD1 (6 bases). Germline V gives CDR1 SGHAT, CDR2 FQNNGV. V was pared by 5 bases and J by 5 bases, with 11 bases between. The CDR3 has 13 amino acids. The CDR3 coding sequence is TGTGCCAGCAGCCCTACAGGGAAAGATACGCAGTATTTT. It yields the protein CASSPTGKDTQYF.

The chain links TRBV6-2 or TRBV6-3 to TRBJ2-3, with 7 bases identical to TRBD1. This CDR3 region has 15 residues. Trimming took 4 bases from V and 2 from J; bases not matched to a gene: 6. From germline, CDR1 is MNHEY and CDR2 SVGEGT. The DNA for the CDR3 is TGTGCCAGCAGTTGGGACAGTCTAGTCACAGATACGCAGTATTTT. Translation: CASSWDSLVTDTQYF.

The chain is built from TRBV6-2 or TRBV6-3 and TRBJ2-7, with D unresolved. Germline V CDR1 and CDR2: MNHEY, SVGEGT. CDR3 length equals 14 residues. V lost 2 bases and J 4 bases, leaving 12 bases between the germline ends. The CDR3 sequence is CASSYGLRGYEQYF. The CDR3 nucleotides read TGTGCCAGCAGTTACGGCCTGAGAGGATACGAGCAGTACTTC.

CDR3 loop: CASSLSGGSTDTQYF. The CDR3, as DNA: TGTGCCAGCAGTCTGAGCGGGGGCAGCACAGATACGCAGTATTTT. The chain joins TRBV6-4 to TRBJ2-3; 8 nucleotides line up with TRBD2. V lost 5 bases, J lost 0 bases, and 4 bases stayed unmatched. In germline, CDR1 is MRHNA, CDR2 SNTAGT. The CDR3 runs to 15 residues.

The rearrangement joins TRBV30 to TRBJ1-5, with 9 bases aligning to TRBD1. This CDR3 is built from 17 residues. With V trimmed by 3 bases and J by 3 bases, 12 bases remained unmatched. CDR1 and CDR2 from the germline V gene are GTSNPN and SVGIG (reference sequence). This chain's CDR3 is CAWSPPNRGQPNQPQHF. The CDR3 DNA reads TGTGCCTGGAGCCCACCAAACAGGGGGCAGCCCAATCAGCCCCAGCATTTT.